The source of this TCR beta chain is a study of blood T cell repertoires in COVID-19. Study overall: From T cells, B-cell-depleted T cells, or PBMCs came the material, which was cDNA or gDNA.

Trimming stripped 1 base from V and 0 bases from J, with 10 bases between. The germline gives CDR1 SGHAT, CDR2 FQNNGV. The CDR3 spans 15 residues. Remarks on this clone: Other nucleotide sequences in the sample specify the same CDR3.

The assay was immunoSEQ multiplex PCR, and TCRdb's table has in-frame clones only and misses some. The sample holds some 250,000 clones, 88% seen once. The sequence was collected from a woman aged 40 to 49 who had recovered from COVID-19. Sequencing used peripheral blood. The chain carries TRBV11-2 and TRBJ2-7; D may be TRBD2 (5 bases). In DNA, the CDR3 is TGTGCCAGCAGCTTAGGGGGTGGGAGCTCCTACGAGCAGTACTTC. This encodes CASSLGGGSSYEQYF.